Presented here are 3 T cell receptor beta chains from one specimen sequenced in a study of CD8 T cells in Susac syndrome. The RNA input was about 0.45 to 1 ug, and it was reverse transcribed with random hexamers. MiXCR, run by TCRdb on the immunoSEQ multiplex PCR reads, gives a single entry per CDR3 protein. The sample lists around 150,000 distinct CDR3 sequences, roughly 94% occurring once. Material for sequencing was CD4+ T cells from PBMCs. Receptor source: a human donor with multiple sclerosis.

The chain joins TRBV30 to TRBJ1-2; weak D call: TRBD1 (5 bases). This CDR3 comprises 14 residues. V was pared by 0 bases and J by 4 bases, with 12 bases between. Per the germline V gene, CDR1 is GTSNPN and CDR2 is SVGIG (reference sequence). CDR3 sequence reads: CAWSVRGNFYGYTF. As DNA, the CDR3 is TGTGCCTGGAGTGTTAGGGGCAACTTCTATGGCTACACCTTC.

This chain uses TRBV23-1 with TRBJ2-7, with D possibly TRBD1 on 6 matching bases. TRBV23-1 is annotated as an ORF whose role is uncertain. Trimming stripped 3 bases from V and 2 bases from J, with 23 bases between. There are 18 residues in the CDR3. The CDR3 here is CASSHPLRDTKYPYEQYF. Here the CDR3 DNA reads TGCGCCAGCAGTCACCCCCTAAGGGACACCAAATACCCCTACGAGCAGTACTTC.

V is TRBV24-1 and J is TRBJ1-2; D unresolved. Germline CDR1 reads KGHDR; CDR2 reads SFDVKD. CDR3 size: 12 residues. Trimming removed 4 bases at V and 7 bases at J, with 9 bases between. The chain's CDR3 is CATSDPVRGYTF. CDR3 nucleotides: TGTGCCACCAGTGACCCAGTGCGTGGCTACACCTTC.